Listed below are T cell receptor beta chains from one sample, sequenced in a study of blood T cell repertoires in COVID-19. Sequencing used immunoSEQ multiplex PCR; TCRdb keeps in-frame clones, though not all of them. The sample lists more than 200,000 clones; over 75% were seen once. The sequenced material came from PBMCs or T cells enriched from blood (not recorded which). These receptors came from a man aged 35 to 55 who had recovered from COVID-19. The CDR3 runs from the conserved cysteine through the conserved F or W. A D gene is named only where the DNA matches it firmly. Some rows mark clone size as missing; the rest say once, few, many or name a class of expanded clone.

d_call clone_size j_call v_call cdr3_length cdr3_aa cdr3_nt
- - TRBJ2-7 TRBV7-9 16 CASTLGTGEVSYEQYF TGTGCCAGCACACTGGGTACGGGAGAGGTGTCCTACGAGCAGTACTTC
- - TRBJ1-1 TRBV3-1/TRBV3-2 14 CASSQNRGLTQAFF TGTGCCAGCAGCCAAAACCGAGGGTTAACCCAGGCTTTCTTT
- - TRBJ2-7 TRBV15 15 CATSRDVQGRDEQYF TGTGCCACCAGCAGAGATGTGCAGGGAAGAGACGAGCAGTACTTC
TRBD2 - TRBJ2-2 TRBV5-1 16 CASSLVTSGFAGELFF TGCGCCAGCAGCTTGGTGACTAGCGGGTTTGCTGGGGAGCTGTTTTTT
TRBD2 - TRBJ2-7 TRBV7-2 15 CASSPRTSGSREQYF TGTGCCAGCAGCCCCAGGACTAGCGGGAGTCGGGAGCAGTACTTC
TRBD1 few TRBJ1-6 TRBV11-2 15 CASSVGGQTRSPLHF TGTGCCAGCAGTGTCGGGGGACAGACCAGGTCACCCCTCCACTTT
- - TRBJ1-1 TRBV11-2 13 CASSRWAQGEAFF TGTGCCAGCAGCCGCTGGGCGCAGGGGGAAGCTTTCTTT
- once TRBJ2-3 TRBV7-3 16 CASSFSLNGGTDTQYF TGTGCCAGCAGCTTCTCACTCAACGGGGGCACAGATACGCAGTATTTT
TRBD1 - TRBJ1-2 TRBV7-2 15 CASSLYVQGYYGYTF TGTGCCAGCAGCTTATATGTACAGGGGTACTATGGCTACACCTTC
TRBD2 - TRBJ2-1 TRBV2 14 CASRPGTSYNEQFF TGTGCCAGCAGACCCGGGACTAGCTACAATGAGCAGTTCTTC
TRBD1 - TRBJ2-3 TRBV29-1 14 CSVRTGGGTDTQYF TGCAGCGTTCGGACAGGGGGAGGCACAGATACGCAGTATTTT
- - TRBJ1-5 TRBV6-2/TRBV6-3 14 CASSFGGRVQPQHF TGTGCCAGCAGTTTCGGGGGGCGAGTGCAGCCCCAGCATTTT
- once TRBJ1-1 TRBV30 12 CAWSDLNTEAFF TGTGCCTGGAGTGACTTAAACACTGAAGCTTTCTTT
- - TRBJ2-3 TRBV18 16 CASSLDRLGGTDTQYF TGTGCCAGCTCACTAGACAGGCTGGGAGGCACAGATACGCAGTATTTT
- - TRBJ1-2 TRBV3-1/TRBV3-2 14 CASSQVSGNYGYTF TGTGCCAGCAGCCAAGTTTCGGGGAACTATGGCTACACCTTC
- - TRBJ2-1 TRBV27 13 CASSLTSIGEQFF TGTGCCAGCAGCTTAACTAGTATCGGTGAGCAGTTCTTC
- - TRBJ1-3 TRBV4-1 15 CASSNLEGAGNTIYF TGCGCCAGCAGCAACCTAGAGGGGGCTGGAAACACCATATATTTT
TRBD1 - TRBJ2-7 TRBV27 16 CASSSWDRGPPYEQYF TGTGCCAGCAGTTCTTGGGACAGGGGGCCCCCCTACGAGCAGTACTTC
TRBD1 - TRBJ1-5 TRBV5-1 14 CASSRTGGNQPQHF TGCGCCAGCAGCCGTACAGGGGGGAATCAGCCCCAGCATTTT
- - TRBJ2-5 TRBV2 14 CASILQGGQETQYF TGTGCCAGTATATTACAGGGGGGGCAAGAGACCCAGTACTTC
TRBD1 - TRBJ1-4 TRBV27 15 CASSLGTGPREKLFF TGTGCCAGCAGTTTAGGGACAGGGCCAAGGGAAAAACTGTTTTTT
- - TRBJ2-7 TRBV14 14 CASSPRQLSYEQYF TGTGCCAGCAGCCCGAGACAGCTCTCCTACGAGCAGTACTTC
TRBD2 - TRBJ2-3 TRBV7-7 15 CASSILAGGQDTQYF TGTGCTAGCAGCATACTAGCGGGGGGACAAGATACGCAGTATTTT
TRBD2 - TRBJ2-5 TRBV19 13 CARLAGGRETQYF TGTGCCAGACTAGCGGGAGGTAGAGAGACCCAGTACTTC
- - TRBJ1-3 TRBV9 14 CASSLGGTGNTIYF TGTGCCAGCAGCCTCGGGGGGACTGGAAACACCATATATTTT
- - TRBJ1-2 TRBV9 15 CASSVGGQPSYGYTF TGTGCCAGCAGCGTAGGGGGGCAGCCTTCGTATGGCTACACCTTC
- - TRBJ1-2 TRBV6-5 14 CASRYWKGNYGYTF TGTGCCAGCAGGTATTGGAAGGGGAACTATGGCTACACCTTC
- - TRBJ1-1 TRBV29-1 14 CSVGQGGVSTEAFF TGCAGCGTTGGCCAGGGAGGGGTCAGCACTGAAGCTTTCTTT
TRBD1 few TRBJ2-7 TRBV7-2 14 CASSLGQPAYEQYF TGTGCCAGCAGCCTGGGACAGCCAGCCTACGAGCAGTACTTC
- once TRBJ2-7 TRBV5-1 16 CASSSHREFLSYEQYF TGCGCCAGCAGCTCCCACAGGGAGTTTTTATCCTACGAGCAGTACTTC
- - TRBJ2-2 TRBV12-3/TRBV12-4 13 CASSRSGTGELFF TGTGCCAGCAGTCGTTCGGGTACCGGGGAGCTGTTTTTT
TRBD2 - TRBJ2-7 TRBV6-2/TRBV6-3 16 CASSGELAGPSYEQYF TGTGCCAGCAGTGGGGAACTAGCGGGACCATCCTACGAGCAGTACTTC
- once TRBJ1-1 TRBV6-2/TRBV6-3 13 CASSTSGVTEAFF TGTGCCAGCAGTACTTCCGGGGTCACTGAAGCTTTCTTT
- - TRBJ1-6 TRBV19 17 CASSISTDRSYNSPLHF TGTGCCAGTAGTATCTCAACAGACCGCTCCTATAATTCACCCCTCCACTTT
- - TRBJ1-4 TRBV19 16 CASRNLQGAGDEKLFF TGTGCCAGTAGAAATTTACAGGGTGCGGGGGATGAAAAACTGTTTTTT
- - TRBJ2-5 TRBV6-5 13 CASRPRGQETQYF TGTGCCAGCAGACCGCGGGGTCAAGAGACCCAGTACTTC
TRBD2 - TRBJ2-1 TRBV27 22 CASSPLTEPGLAVQHNDNEQFF TGTGCCAGCAGTCCCCTAACGGAGCCGGGACTAGCGGTCCAACACAACGACAATGAGCAGTTCTTC
- few TRBJ1-1 TRBV10-3 14 CAISEGGKNTEAFF TGTGCCATCAGTGAGGGGGGGAAGAACACTGAAGCTTTCTTT
- - TRBJ1-6 TRBV19 15 CASSITGLNNSPLHF TGTGCCAGTAGTATTACCGGGTTAAATAATTCACCCCTCCACTTT
- - TRBJ1-1 TRBV5-1 13 CASSLGQGIEAFF TGCGCCAGCAGCTTGGGGCAGGGAATTGAAGCTTTCTTT
- - TRBJ2-3 TRBV28 14 CASSRRGATDTQYF TGTGCCAGCAGTCGACGCGGAGCCACAGATACGCAGTATTTT
- - TRBJ2-7 TRBV27 14 CASSLDGISYEQYF TGTGCCAGCAGTTTAGACGGGATCTCCTACGAGCAGTACTTC
- once TRBJ2-5 TRBV27 14 CASSLSPGIETQYF TGTGCCAGCAGTTTATCCCCAGGGATAGAGACCCAGTACTTC
TRBD1 - TRBJ2-7 TRBV13 16 CASSTRTGARLYEQYF TGTGCCAGCAGCACGAGGACAGGGGCGAGGCTCTACGAGCAGTACTTC
- once TRBJ2-7 TRBV20-1 11 CSASTGWGQYF TGCAGTGCTAGCACAGGGTGGGGGCAGTACTTC
- - TRBJ1-4 TRBV3-1/TRBV3-2 13 CASSQARLEKLFF TGTGCCAGCAGCCAAGCCCGACTTGAAAAACTGTTTTTT
TRBD1 - TRBJ1-1 TRBV29-1 12 CSADRLNTEAFF TGCAGCGCGGACAGGTTGAACACTGAAGCTTTCTTT
- - TRBJ1-2 TRBV9 14 CASSGGGGFYGYTF TGTGCCAGCAGCGGAGGTGGGGGGTTCTATGGCTACACCTTC
- - TRBJ2-1 TRBV19 12 CASSIRGGEQFF TGTGCCAGTAGTATAAGGGGGGGTGAGCAGTTCTTC
- - TRBJ1-6 TRBV6-6 14 CASSPGQINSPLHF TGTGCCAGCAGCCCTGGACAGATTAATTCACCCCTCCACTTT